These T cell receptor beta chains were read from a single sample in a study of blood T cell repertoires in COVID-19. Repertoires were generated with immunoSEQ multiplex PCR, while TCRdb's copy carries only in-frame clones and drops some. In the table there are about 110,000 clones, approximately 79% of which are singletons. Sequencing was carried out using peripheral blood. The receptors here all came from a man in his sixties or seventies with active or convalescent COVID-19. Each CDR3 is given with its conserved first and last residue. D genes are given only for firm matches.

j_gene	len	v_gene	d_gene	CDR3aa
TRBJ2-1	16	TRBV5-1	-	CASSLDPGSLGNEQFF
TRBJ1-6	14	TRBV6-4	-	CASSVTPGNSPLHF
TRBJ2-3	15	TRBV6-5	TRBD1	CASSSGQVGTDTQYF
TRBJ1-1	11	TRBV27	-	CASKSYTEAFF
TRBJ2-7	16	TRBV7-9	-	CASSPSMGARSYEQYF
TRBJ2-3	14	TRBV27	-	CASRREWSTDTQYF
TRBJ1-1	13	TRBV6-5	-	CASVIGGNTEAFF
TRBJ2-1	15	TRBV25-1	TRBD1	CASITRGTDNNEQFF
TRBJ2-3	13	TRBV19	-	CASSIFVADTQYF
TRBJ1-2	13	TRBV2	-	CASSADFNYGYTF
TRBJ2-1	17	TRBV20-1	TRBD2	CSASHSGGPSSYNEQFF
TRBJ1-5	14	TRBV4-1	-	CASSQDEVDQPQHF
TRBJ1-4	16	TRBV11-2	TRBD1	CASSRRQGRANEKLFF
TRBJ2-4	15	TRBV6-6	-	CASSYSGQGRNIQYF
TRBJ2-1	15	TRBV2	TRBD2	CASSISGRAGNEQFF
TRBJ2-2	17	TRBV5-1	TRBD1	CASSLIPGTGNTGELFF
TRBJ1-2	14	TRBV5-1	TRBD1	CASSLGDSNYGYTF
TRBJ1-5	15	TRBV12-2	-	CASRLGDREGQPQHF
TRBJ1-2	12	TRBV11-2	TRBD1	CASSWDSSGYTF
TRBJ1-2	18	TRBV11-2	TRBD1	CASSLVRWDRDLAAGYTF
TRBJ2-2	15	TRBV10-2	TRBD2	CASRRLAGDTGELFF
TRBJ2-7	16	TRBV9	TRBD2	CASSVGTSGLAYEQYF
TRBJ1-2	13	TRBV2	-	CASSDRGNYGYTF
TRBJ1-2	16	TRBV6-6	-	CASSYSSPGTGYGYTF
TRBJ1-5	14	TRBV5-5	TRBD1	CASSLEGGGQPQHF
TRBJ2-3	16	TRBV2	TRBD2	CASRERLAGGKHTQYF
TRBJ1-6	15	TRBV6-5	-	CASSYRSRGNSPLHF
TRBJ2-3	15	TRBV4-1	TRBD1	CASRDRGHDEDTQYF
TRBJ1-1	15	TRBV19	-	CASSIWRLGDTEAFF
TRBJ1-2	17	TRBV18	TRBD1	CASSPDPQDRGAYGYTF
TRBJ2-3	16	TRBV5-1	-	CASSRLNPTLTDTQYF
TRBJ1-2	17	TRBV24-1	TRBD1	CATSASPGTGPNYGYTF
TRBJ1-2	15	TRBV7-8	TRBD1	CASSAQGKVDYGYTF
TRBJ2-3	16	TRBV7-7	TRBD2	CASSLGAGGPSDTQYF
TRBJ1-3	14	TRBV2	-	CASRRDITENTIYF
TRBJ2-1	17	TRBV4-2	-	CASSQDPPTRDSNEQFF
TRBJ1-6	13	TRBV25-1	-	CASGATPGSPLHF
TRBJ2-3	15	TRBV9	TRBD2	CASSPRTSGLDTQYF
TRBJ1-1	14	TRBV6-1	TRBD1	CASSEYRGPYEAFF
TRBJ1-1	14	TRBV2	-	CASSEGSRNTEAFF
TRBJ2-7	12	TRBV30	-	CAWSGLTYEQYF
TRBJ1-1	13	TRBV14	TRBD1	CASSLSQGLGAFF
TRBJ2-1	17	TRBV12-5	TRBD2	CASGPGTSGRQYNEQFF
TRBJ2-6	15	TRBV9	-	CASSRTPSGANVLTF
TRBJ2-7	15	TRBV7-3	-	CASSLDGGGPYEQYF
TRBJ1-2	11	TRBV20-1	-	CSARVRAGYTF
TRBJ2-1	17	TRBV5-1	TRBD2	CASSLGLAGGSYNEQFF
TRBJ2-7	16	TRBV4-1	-	CASSQAPTGTQDEQYF
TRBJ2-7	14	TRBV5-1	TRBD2	CASSRVGEGYEQYF
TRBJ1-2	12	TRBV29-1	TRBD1	CSVEKGAYGYTF
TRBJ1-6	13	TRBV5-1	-	CASSVDNYSPLHF